The clone carrying this TCR beta chain was seen only a few times. The antigen is unknown. The data originate from a study of T cells after yellow fever vaccination. Making TCR cDNA involved 5'RACE template switching, which added UMIs and a universal primer site. TCRdb redid the calling of the 5' RACE reads with MiXCR, one entry per CDR3 protein. The sample carries 300,000 to 350,000 distinct CDR3 sequences, approximately 12% recorded once. The CDR3 consists of 15 residues. Trimming took 2 bases from V and 10 from J, leaving 15 bases between them. General observations from the study: When the response was secondary, it was weaker but reached its peak faster, day 5 versus 15. The presence of abundant clonotypes contaminating from the bulk population was possible in FACS-sorted repertoires.

This sequence joins TRBV12-3 or TRBV12-4 and TRBJ1-6, with D tentatively TRBD1 (5 bases). The source was CD4+ T cells sorted from PBMCs, collected 45 days after the yellow fever booster vaccination. The sequence was obtained from a young man who received the YFV17D yellow fever vaccine. This CDR3 reads CASSLRAGQESPLHF. DNA of the CDR3: TGTGCCAGCAGTTTACGGGCAGGGCAAGAGTCACCCCTCCACTTT.